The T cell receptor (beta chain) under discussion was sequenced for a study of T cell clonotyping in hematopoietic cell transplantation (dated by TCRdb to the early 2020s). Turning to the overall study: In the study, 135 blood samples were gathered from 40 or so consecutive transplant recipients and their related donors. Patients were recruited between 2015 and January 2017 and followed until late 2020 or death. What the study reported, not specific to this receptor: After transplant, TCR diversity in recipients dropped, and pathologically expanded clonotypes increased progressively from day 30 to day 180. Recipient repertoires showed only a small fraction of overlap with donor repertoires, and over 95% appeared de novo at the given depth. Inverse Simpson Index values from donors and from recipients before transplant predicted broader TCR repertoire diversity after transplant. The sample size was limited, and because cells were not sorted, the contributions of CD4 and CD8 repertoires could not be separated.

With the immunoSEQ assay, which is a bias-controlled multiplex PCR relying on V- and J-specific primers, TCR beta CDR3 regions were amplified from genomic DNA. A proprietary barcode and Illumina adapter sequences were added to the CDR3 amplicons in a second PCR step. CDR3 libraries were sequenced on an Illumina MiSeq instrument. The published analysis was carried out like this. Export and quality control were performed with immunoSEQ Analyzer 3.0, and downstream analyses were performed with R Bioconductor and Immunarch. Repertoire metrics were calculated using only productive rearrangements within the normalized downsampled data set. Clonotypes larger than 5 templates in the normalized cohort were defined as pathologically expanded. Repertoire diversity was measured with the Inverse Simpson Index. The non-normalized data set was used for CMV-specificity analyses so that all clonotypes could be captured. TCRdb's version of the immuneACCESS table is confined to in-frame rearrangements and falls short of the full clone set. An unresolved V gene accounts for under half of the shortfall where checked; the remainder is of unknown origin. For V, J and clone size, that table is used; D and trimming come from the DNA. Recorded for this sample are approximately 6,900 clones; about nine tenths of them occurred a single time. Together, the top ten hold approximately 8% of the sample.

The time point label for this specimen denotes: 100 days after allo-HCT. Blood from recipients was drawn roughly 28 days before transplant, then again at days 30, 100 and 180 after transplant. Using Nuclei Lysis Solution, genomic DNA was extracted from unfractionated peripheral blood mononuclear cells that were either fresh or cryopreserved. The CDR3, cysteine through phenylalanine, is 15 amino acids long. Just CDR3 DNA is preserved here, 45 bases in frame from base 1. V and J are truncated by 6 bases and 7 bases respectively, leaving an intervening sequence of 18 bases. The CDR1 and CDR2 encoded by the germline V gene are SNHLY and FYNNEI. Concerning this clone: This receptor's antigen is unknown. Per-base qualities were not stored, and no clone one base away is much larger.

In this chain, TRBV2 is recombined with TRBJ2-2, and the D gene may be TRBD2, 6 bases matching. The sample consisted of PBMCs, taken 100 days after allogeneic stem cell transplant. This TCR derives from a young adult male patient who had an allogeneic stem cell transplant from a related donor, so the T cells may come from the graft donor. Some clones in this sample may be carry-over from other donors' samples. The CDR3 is CASRPRSRDSGELFF. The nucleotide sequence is TGTGCCAGCAGGCCCCGCTCGCGGGATAGCGGGGAGCTGTTTTTT.